This T cell receptor (beta chain) was captured in a study of early T cells in non-severe SARS-CoV-2 infection. Study in general: The chains were unpaired, and the sequenced material was bulk RNA from unsorted whole blood. Study-level results: A preference for anti-spike CD8 responses marked VDJdb matching, which missed private and CD4 specificities.

Tagging with unique molecular identifiers was applied to individual cDNA molecules. TCRdb redid the calling of the 5' RACE reads with MiXCR, one entry per CDR3 protein. The sample shows fewer than 20,000 distinct CDR3 sequences, 5.9% of them seen only once. This clonotype was seen more than once but under ten times. Its cognate antigen is unknown. J gave up 6 bases and V 5 bases, and 11 bases lay outside the gene matches. CDR3 length equals 15 residues. CDR1 MDHEN and CDR2 SYDVKM come from the germline V gene. The clonotype comes from an adult who was a healthcare worker with PCR-confirmed SARS-CoV-2 infection or an uninfected control (not recorded which). V usage is TRBV28 and J usage is TRBJ2-7, with 9 bases matching TRBD1. The sample taken for sequencing was whole blood. The CDR3, as DNA: TGTGCCAGCAGTGCTTCCGGGACAGGGAATCGCGAGCAGTACTTC. Residues: CASSASGTGNREQYF.